One and the same sample provided the 27 T cell receptor beta chains below, sequenced in a study of OX40 agonist ivuxolimab in advanced cancers. TCRdb's copy holds only in-frame clones and misses some; the assay was immunoSEQ multiplex PCR. The table includes some 140,000 clones, less than 95% detected once. Sequencing was performed on CD4+ or CD8+ T cells sorted from blood, taken in a trial of the OX40 agonist ivuxolimab. The receptors were sampled from an adult with an advanced solid tumor such as melanoma, head and neck, liver or kidney cancer.

The chain carries TRBV9 and TRBJ2-7; TRBD1 agrees at 9 bases. Germline V gene sequence: CDR1 SGDLS, CDR2 YYNGEE. The CDR3 covers 14 residues. V dropped 0 bases and J dropped 4; count of bases not matched to a gene: 2. CDR3 amino acids: CASSVGTGDYEQYF. The CDR3 DNA reads as TGTGCCAGCAGCGTAGGGACAGGGGATTACGAGCAGTACTTC. Looking up the rest from reference TRBV9 and TRBJ2-7 gives the full variable domain: DSGVTQTPKHLITATGQRVTLRCSPRSGDLSVYWYQQSLDQGLQFLIQYYNGEERAKGNILERFSAQQFPDLHSELNLSSLELGDSALYFCASSVGTGDYEQYFGPGTRLTVT.

The chain links TRBV7-2 to TRBJ2-1; 11 bases agree with TRBD2. The CDR3 sequence is 15 residues long. After removal of 6 bases from V and 2 bases from J, the junction contained 3 bases not matched to a gene. Germline V gene lookup returns CDR1 SGHTA and CDR2 FQGNSA. Here the CDR3 DNA reads TGTGCCAGCAGACCGGGACTAGCGGCCTACAATGAGCAGTTCTTC. This codes for CASRPGLAAYNEQFF.

This clone was detected once. This chain uses TRBV10-1 with TRBJ1-2, with D tentatively TRBD1 (6 bases). Trimming pared 3 bases from V and 3 bases from J, leaving 17 bases between. The CDR3 length is 16 residues. Germline values: CDR1 WNHNN, CDR2 SYGVQD (reference sequence). The CDR3 sequence is CASSDLTGKGDYGYTF. DNA of the CDR3: TGCGCCAGCAGTGATTTAACAGGGAAAGGCGACTATGGCTACACCTTC.

CDR3 region: CASSSDGANNQPQHF. CDR3 DNA: TGTGCCAGCAGCTCCGACGGGGCGAACAATCAGCCCCAGCATTTT. The chain employs TRBV9 and TRBJ1-5; D may be TRBD1 (5 bases). The CDR3 is made up of 15 amino acids. V lost 4 bases to trimming and J lost 3 bases, with 14 bases between them. The V gene's germline CDR1 is SGDLS and CDR2 YYNGEE.

V is TRBV18 and J is TRBJ1-1; D possibly corresponds to TRBD1 (6 bases). Germline V gene data show CDR1 as KGHSH and CDR2 as LQKENI. This CDR3 is built from 17 residues. Trimming removed 4 bases at V and 3 bases at J, with 21 bases between. The CDR3 loop reads CASSLYRAQAGDTEAFF. CDR3 DNA: TGTGCCAGCTCACTATACAGGGCCCAGGCTGGGGACACTGAAGCTTTCTTT.

The chain couples TRBV5-1 to TRBJ2-5, with TRBD1 as a possible D gene (6 bases). V lost 4 bases, J lost 4 bases, and 14 bases lay in between. CDR1 and CDR2 from the germline V gene are SGHRS and YFSETQ. CDR3 length: 14 amino acids. The CDR3 spells CASSPWQGTETQYF. The CDR3 region has the DNA TGCGCCAGCAGCCCTTGGCAGGGGACAGAGACCCAGTACTTC. Full variable domain (rest looked up from reference TRBV5-1 and TRBJ2-5): KAGVTQTPRYLIKTRGQQVTLSCSPISGHRSVSWYQQTPGQGLQFLFEYFSETQRNKGNFPGRFSGRQFSNSRSEMNVSTLELGDSALYLCASSPWQGTETQYFGPGTRLLVL.

The rearrangement uses TRBV28 and TRBJ2-7; D possibly corresponds to TRBD1 (6 bases). Germline CDR1 and CDR2: MDHEN and SYDVKM. V lost 2 bases and J lost 2, with 10 bases in between. The length of the CDR3 is 14 residues. The CDR3 is CASSLQGNTYEQYF. The CDR3 DNA reads TGTGCCAGCAGTTTACAGGGGAACACCTACGAGCAGTACTTC.

A single count supports this clone. V is TRBV7-8 and J is TRBJ2-7; 8 bases are a match to TRBD1. Germline CDR1 SGHVS, CDR2 FQNEAQ. This CDR3 contains 15 residues. V was clipped by 6 bases and J by 1 base; unmatched bases: 8. The CDR3 nucleotides read TGTGCCAGCAGTCGAGGGACAGGCACGTCCTACGAGCAGTACTTC. This translates into CASSRGTGTSYEQYF.

This chain joins TRBV27 and TRBJ2-1; maybe TRBD2 (5 bases). The CDR3 extends over 15 amino acids. V lost 4 bases, J lost 1 base, and 11 bases lay in between. CDR1 is MNHEY, CDR2 SMNVEV, per germline (reference sequence). The CDR3 nucleotides read TGTGCCAGCAGTTCCCCTAGCCGATCCTACAATGAGCAGTTCTTC. Its protein is CASSSPSRSYNEQFF.

The chain is built from TRBV28 and TRBJ1-1; D is possibly TRBD1 (5 bases). V gave up 5 bases and J gave up 1 base, with 11 bases separating them. The V gene's germline CDR1 is MDHEN and CDR2 SYDVKM. CDR3 length: 14 amino acids. CDR3 nucleotides: TGTGCCAGCAGTGCGGGGCGGTGGAACACTGAAGCTTTCTTT. Translating gives CASSAGRWNTEAFF.

The DNA for the CDR3 is TGCGCCAGCAGCTTGAGCGGGTCTAGCACAGATACGCAGTATTTT. Amino acids: CASSLSGSSTDTQYF. The chain employs TRBV5-1 and TRBJ2-3, with D perhaps TRBD2 (6 bases). Germline CDR1 is SGHRS and CDR2 is YFSETQ. Trimming stripped 1 base from V and 0 bases from J, with 9 bases between. This CDR3 has 15 amino acids. Looking up the rest from reference TRBV5-1 and TRBJ2-3 gives the full variable domain: KAGVTQTPRYLIKTRGQQVTLSCSPISGHRSVSWYQQTPGQGLQFLFEYFSETQRNKGNFPGRFSGRQFSNSRSEMNVSTLELGDSALYLCASSLSGSSTDTQYFGPGTRLTVL.

The chain links TRBV2 to TRBJ2-5; a weak D match, TRBD2 (5 bases). V was cut by 0 bases and J by 6 bases, with 8 bases left in between. This CDR3 is built from 13 residues. From germline, CDR1 is SNHLY and CDR2 FYNNEI. The CDR3 DNA is TGTGCCAGCAGTGAAGCGGGAGCAAAGACCCAGTACTTC. Its translation: CASSEAGAKTQYF.

A single count supports this clone. At one boundary the junction diverges from the germline segment, which might be a read error. The chain links TRBV7-9 to TRBJ1-5; D remains ambiguous. Germline-derived CDR1 and CDR2 are SEHNR and FQNEAQ (reference sequence). CDR3 length: 14 amino acids. The CDR3 protein is CASSLDQVPSVGDF. The CDR3 nucleotides read TGTGCCAGCAGCTTAGACCAGGTACCCTCGGTTGGGGATTTT.

CDR3 residues: CASTRQGANYGYTF. As DNA, the CDR3 is TGTGCCAGCACCAGACAGGGGGCCAACTATGGCTACACCTTC. V and J are TRBV5-4 and TRBJ1-2, with 10 bases identical to TRBD1. This CDR3 spans 14 amino acids. V gave up 6 bases and J gave up 2 bases; unmatched junction bases: 4. Germline assignment: CDR1 SGHNT and CDR2 YYREEE (reference sequence).

The rearrangement uses TRBV5-1 and TRBJ1-2, with D possibly matching TRBD1 (5 bases). The CDR3 totals 17 residues. The ends were cut back, 4 bases at V and 4 bases at J, with 23 bases in the middle. CDR1 is SGHRS, CDR2 YFSETQ, per germline. CDR3: CASSEPPGPSPIYGYTF. The CDR3 DNA follows: TGCGCCAGCAGCGAGCCGCCAGGGCCCTCCCCAATCTATGGCTACACCTTC.

The chain couples TRBV10-3 to TRBJ2-2; the match to TRBD2 covers 12 bases. V shed 2 bases and J 1 base; nucleotides not matched to a gene: 5. The CDR3 consists of 18 residues. Germline V gives CDR1 ENHRY, CDR2 SYGVKD. The CDR3 DNA sequence: TGTGCCATCAGTGAGATACTAGCGGGAGGCAGGAACACCGGGGAGCTGTTTTTT. Translating it yields CAISEILAGGRNTGELFF.

The J gene is TRBJ2-1, the V gene TRBV28, with 7 nucleotides matching TRBD2. Germline lookup yields CDR1 MDHEN and CDR2 SYDVKM. V dropped 8 bases and J dropped 6; count of bases not matched to a gene: 13. The CDR3 covers 15 residues. In nucleotides, the CDR3 is TGTGCCAGCGATAGACTAGCTGGAGATTCCAATGAGCAGTTCTTC. It specifies CASDRLAGDSNEQFF.

The chain uses TRBV9 and TRBJ2-3, with TRBD2 identical over 7 bases. CDR1 is SGDLS, CDR2 YYNGEE, per germline. With V trimmed by 0 bases and J by 5 bases, 9 bases remained unmatched. The CDR3 covers 16 residues. The CDR3 bases are TGTGCCAGCAGCGTAGGTGGGGCGGGAGCGCAAGATACGCAGTATTTT. This translates into CASSVGGAGAQDTQYF.

This rearrangement joins TRBV29-1 to TRBJ2-3, with TRBD2 matching 10 bases. Looked up from germline, CDR1 is SQVTM and CDR2 is ANQGSEA. The V gene end was trimmed by 4 bases and the J gene end by 4 bases; junction bases not matched to a gene: 8. The CDR3 covers 15 residues. The CDR3 coding sequence is TGCAGCGTTGGGCCTAGCGGGAGCCTCGCAGATACGCAGTATTTT. It specifies CSVGPSGSLADTQYF.

This clone was picked up one time. The chain employs TRBV11-2 and TRBJ2-2; tentatively, D is TRBD2 (5 bases). The germline V gene encodes CDR1 SGHAT and CDR2 FQNNGV. There are 15 residues in the CDR3. V was shortened by 5 bases and J by 4 bases, with 14 bases between the two germline ends. The CDR3 loop reads CASSPRVGSTGELFF. The CDR3 bases are TGTGCCAGCAGCCCTCGGGTGGGGAGCACCGGGGAGCTGTTTTTT.

This clone was seen only a few times. The chain links TRBV28 to TRBJ2-7, with 11 nucleotides matching TRBD2. Germline V gives CDR1 MDHEN, CDR2 SYDVKM. The junction had 15 bases not matched to a gene; V was cut back by 5 bases and J by 3 bases. The CDR3 consists of 18 residues. This chain's CDR3 is CASSASLAGGPGGYEQYF. CDR3 DNA sequence: TGTGCCAGCAGTGCATCCCTAGCGGGAGGCCCAGGGGGCTACGAGCAGTACTTC.

The chain combines TRBV19 with TRBJ2-1; D is perhaps TRBD1 (5 bases). The length of the CDR3 is 16 residues. V lost 5 bases, J lost 3 bases, and 17 bases lay in between. The germline V gene has CDR1 LNHDA and CDR2 SQIVND (reference sequence). As DNA, the CDR3 is TGTGCCAGTAGTCAAGGCAGGGATGCCCTCTACAATGAGCAGTTCTTC. As protein: CASSQGRDALYNEQFF.

The CDR3 sequence is CASSRRDSQETQYF. CDR3 DNA sequence: TGCGCCAGCAGCCGACGGGACAGCCAAGAGACCCAGTACTTC. This chain links TRBV5-1 with TRBJ2-5; 7 nucleotides line up with TRBD1. Germline V gene data show CDR1 as SGHRS and CDR2 as YFSETQ. CDR3 length: 14 residues. The trim removed 4 bases at V and 1 base at J, leaving 4 bases unmatched.

This clone appeared a single time. V gene TRBV11-2 combines with J gene TRBJ1-4; TRBD1 matches 8 bases. Germline CDR1 SGHAT, CDR2 FQNNGV. Losses at the gene ends were 9 bases for V and 2 bases for J; bases not matched to a gene: 8. The CDR3 runs 15 residues. DNA of the CDR3: TGTGCCAGTCGAACAGGGGGGGGCACTAATGAAAAACTGTTTTTT. Protein sequence: CASRTGGGTNEKLFF.

In its sample, this clone was seen once. J is TRBJ2-1 and V is TRBV5-6; D is possibly TRBD2 (6 bases). V gave up 6 bases and J gave up 3 bases, with 10 bases separating them. The CDR3 is 13 amino acids. Germline-derived CDR1 and CDR2 are SGHDT and YYEEEE. The CDR3 bases are TGTGCCAGCACCCAGGGACTCTACAATGAGCAGTTCTTC. This codes for CASTQGLYNEQFF.

The chain joins TRBV6-4 to TRBJ2-1, with D possibly matching TRBD1 (6 bases). Per the germline V gene, CDR1 is MRHNA and CDR2 is SNTAGT. V lost 5 bases and J lost 5, with 10 bases in between. The CDR3 contains 13 residues. CDR3 residues: CASSLDSNNEQFF. In DNA form, the CDR3 reads TGTGCCAGCAGTCTGGACAGCAACAATGAGCAGTTCTTC.

The chain uses TRBV30 and TRBJ1-6; possible D gene TRBD1, 6 bases. CDR1 and CDR2 (germline): GTSNPN, SVGIG (reference sequence). The V end was cut by 3 bases, the J end by 10 bases, with 16 bases between. The CDR3 is 14 amino acids. In nucleotides, the CDR3 is TGTGCCTGGAGGGGCAGGGGAAATTGGTCACCCCTCCACTTT. This codes for CAWRGRGNWSPLHF.